These T cell receptor beta chains were read from a single sample in a study of blood T cell repertoires in COVID-19. Assay used: immunoSEQ multiplex PCR; TCRdb lists only in-frame clones, some missing. Of about 360,000 clones in the sample, about 88% were seen once. The sample was peripheral blood. These receptors originate from a woman aged 55-70 years with COVID-19, enrolled during active disease. Each CDR3 is given with its conserved first and last residue. A D gene is named only where the DNA matches it firmly. Clone size is not always given. Where it is, it says once, few, many or a class for expanded clones.

. TRBJ2-6 TRBV5-1 . TGCGCCCCCCCGGGATCTGGGGCCAACGTCCTGACTTTC CAPPGSGANVLTF
. TRBJ2-3 TRBV6-6 TRBD1 TGTGCCAGCAGCCGGACAGGGGGAGACACAGATACGCAGTATTTT CASSRTGGDTDTQYF
. TRBJ1-1 TRBV9 TRBD1 TGTGCCAGCAGCTTAACGACAGGGGTGAACACTGAAGCTTTCTTT CASSLTTGVNTEAFF
. TRBJ1-4 TRBV5-6 TRBD1 TGTGCCAGCAGCTTCTACAGGGGCTGGGACGATGCAACTAATGAAAAACTGTTTTTT CASSFYRGWDDATNEKLFF
. TRBJ2-1 TRBV6-6 . TGTGCCAGCAGTCAACCGGGTCACCTCAATGAGCAGTTCTTC CASSQPGHLNEQFF
. TRBJ1-5 TRBV30 . TGTGCCTGGAGTGTCGGCCCTGGGAGTCAGCCCCAGCATTTT CAWSVGPGSQPQHF
. TRBJ2-3 TRBV20-1 . TGCAGTGCTAGTGCAGGCCCACGAACGAACACAGATACGCAGTATTTT CSASAGPRTNTDTQYF
. TRBJ2-1 TRBV7-9 . TGTGCCAGCAGCCAGGCTGATGAGCAGTTCTTC CASSQADEQFF
. TRBJ2-1 TRBV6-5 TRBD2 TGTGCCAGCATCTCTGGCGGGGGGGGGAATGAGCAGTTCTTC CASISGGGGNEQFF
. TRBJ2-7 TRBV29-1 TRBD2 TGCAGCGTTAGTAGCGGGGGCCTAGTCGGCGAGCAGTACTTC CSVSSGGLVGEQYF
. TRBJ1-5 TRBV6-1 . TGTGCCAGCAGTGAAGCAATAGCCGATCAGCCCCAGCATTTT CASSEAIADQPQHF
. TRBJ2-3 TRBV5-1 . TGCGCCAGCAGCGCGGACTTTGGAGATACGCAGTATTTT CASSADFGDTQYF
. TRBJ2-2 TRBV7-2 . TGTGCCAGCAGCACGACAGCAACCGGGGAGCTGTTTTTT CASSTTATGELFF
once TRBJ1-2 TRBV7-3 TRBD1 TGTGCCAGCAGCTTAATGGGGGGACAGGACTATGGCTACACCTTC CASSLMGGQDYGYTF
. TRBJ2-7 TRBV9 TRBD1 TGTGCCAGCAGCGAATCCGGGACAGGGGGCAACGAGCAGTACTTC CASSESGTGGNEQYF
. TRBJ2-5 TRBV18 . TGTGCCAGCTCACCTGGGGGGGAGACCCAGTACTTC CASSPGGETQYF
. TRBJ2-3 TRBV6-1 . TGTGCCAGCAGTGAATTTCTACTCGCCACAGATACGCAGTATTTT CASSEFLLATDTQYF
. TRBJ2-7 TRBV27 . TGTGCCAGCAGTCGAGACAGCCGCTTCTCCTACGAGCAGTACTTC CASSRDSRFSYEQYF
. TRBJ2-7 TRBV9 TRBD1 TGTGCCAGCAGCTGGGGACAGGGGGGCTACGAGCAGTACTTC CASSWGQGGYEQYF
once TRBJ1-2 TRBV19 . TGTGCCAGTAGTATAGATTTGGGGGCAACCTATGGCTACACCTTC CASSIDLGATYGYTF
once TRBJ2-7 TRBV30 . TGTGCCTGGAGTCCGAGCGGATACGAGCAGTACTTC CAWSPSGYEQYF
. TRBJ1-1 TRBV20-1 . TGCAGTGCTGCCAGGAACACTGAAGCTTTCTTT CSAARNTEAFF
. TRBJ1-2 TRBV6-5 . TGTGCCAGCAGTTACTCGTATCGGACAGCTAACTATGGCTACACCTTC CASSYSYRTANYGYTF
. TRBJ2-2 TRBV10-1 TRBD1 TGCGCCAGCAGTGAACTCGGGACAGGGCTTAACACCGGGGAGCTGTTTTTT CASSELGTGLNTGELFF
once TRBJ2-2 TRBV18 TRBD1 TGTGCCAGCTCATTCTATGGGACAGGGACCGGGGAGCTGTTTTTT CASSFYGTGTGELFF
. TRBJ1-3 TRBV28 . TGTGCCAGCAGGGATTCAGGGGCTGGAAACACCATATATTTT CASRDSGAGNTIYF
. TRBJ2-2 TRBV5-1 . TGCGCCAGCAGCTTGGCTTCTTGGCAGAACACCGGGGAGCTGTTTTTT CASSLASWQNTGELFF
. TRBJ2-7 TRBV6-6 . TGTGCCAGCAGGCTGGGCAGCGGCGAGCAGTACTTC CASRLGSGEQYF
. TRBJ1-2 TRBV28 TRBD1 TGTGCCAGCAGTTTTAGGGGGTTGGGACAGGGGTTTGGCTACACCTTC CASSFRGLGQGFGYTF
. TRBJ2-3 TRBV5-1 . TGCGCCAGCAGGACGGTCCCAGGGACAGATACGCAGTATTTT CASRTVPGTDTQYF
. TRBJ2-2 TRBV9 TRBD2 TGTGCCAGCAGCGTAGGGGCTAGCGGGGCCGGGGAGCTGTTTTTT CASSVGASGAGELFF
. TRBJ2-7 TRBV5-1 TRBD1 TGCGCCAGCAGCTCCGACAGGGGGGCTTCCTACGAGCAGTACTTC CASSSDRGASYEQYF
. TRBJ2-7 TRBV11-1 . TGTGCCAGCAGCTCTTTCCTCACAGGTTACGAGCAGTACTTC CASSSFLTGYEQYF
. TRBJ2-7 TRBV10-1 TRBD1 TGCGCCAGCAGTGAACCAACCGGGACAGGGACTACGAAGCAGTACTTC CASSEPTGTGTTKQYF
. TRBJ2-7 TRBV7-8 . TGTGCCAGCAGCTTTGAGGTCAGCTACGAGCAGTACTTC CASSFEVSYEQYF